This T cell receptor beta chain was captured by sequencing in a study of regulatory T cells in long-lasting Graves disease. Turning to the study itself: Newly diagnosed Graves' patients had under 3 months of antithyroid drugs.

In building TCR beta libraries, iRepertoire HTBI primers were used together with Arm-PCR of CDR3 regions. MiXCR, applied by TCRdb to the multiplex PCR reads, yields one record per CDR3 protein. The sample lists more than 450,000 distinct CDR3 sequences, 12% occurring once. Many counts were recorded for this clonotype. Germline V gene sequence: CDR1 MNHEY, CDR2 SMNVEV (reference sequence). The ends were cut back, 1 base at V and 1 base at J, with 13 bases in the middle. This CDR3 region has 16 residues. Documented time point: newly diagnosed GD, antithyroid drugs for less than 3 months. Following extraction of RNA from PBMCs, that RNA was used to make the TCR library. These data were likewise used in another study, on T cells in Graves' hyperthyroidism and ophthalmopathy.

The specimen comprised peripheral blood mononuclear cells (PBMCs), sampled at new diagnosis, from a patient treated with antithyroid drugs. This clonotype was obtained from a woman aged 30 to 39 with Graves disease. The chain recombines TRBV27 with TRBJ1-1; no clear D. The CDR3 spells CASSLLPGLGNTEAFF. The CDR3 DNA is TGTGCCAGCAGTTTATTACCAGGACTTGGGAACACTGAAGCTTTCTTT.